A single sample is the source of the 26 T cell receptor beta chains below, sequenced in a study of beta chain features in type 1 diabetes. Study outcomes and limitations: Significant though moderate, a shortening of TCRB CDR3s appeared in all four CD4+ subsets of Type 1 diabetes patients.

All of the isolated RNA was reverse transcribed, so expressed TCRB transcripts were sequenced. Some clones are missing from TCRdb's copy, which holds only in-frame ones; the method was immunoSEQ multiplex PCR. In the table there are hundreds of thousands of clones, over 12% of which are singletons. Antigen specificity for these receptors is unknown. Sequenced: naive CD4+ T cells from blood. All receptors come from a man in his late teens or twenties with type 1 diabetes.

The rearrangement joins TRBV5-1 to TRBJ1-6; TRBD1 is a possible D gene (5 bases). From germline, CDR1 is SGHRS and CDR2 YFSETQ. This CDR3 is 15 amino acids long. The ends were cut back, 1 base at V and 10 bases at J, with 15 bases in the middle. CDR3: CASSLRQSLESPLHF. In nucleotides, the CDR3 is TGCGCCAGCAGCTTGCGACAGAGCCTGGAGTCACCCCTCCACTTT.

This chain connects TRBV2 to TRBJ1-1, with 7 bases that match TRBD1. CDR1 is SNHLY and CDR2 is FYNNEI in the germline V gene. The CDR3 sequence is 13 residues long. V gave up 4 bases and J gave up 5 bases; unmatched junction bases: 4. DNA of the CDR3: TGTGCCAGCAGTGGTGACAGGGAGACTGAAGCTTTCTTT. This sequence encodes CASSGDRETEAFF.

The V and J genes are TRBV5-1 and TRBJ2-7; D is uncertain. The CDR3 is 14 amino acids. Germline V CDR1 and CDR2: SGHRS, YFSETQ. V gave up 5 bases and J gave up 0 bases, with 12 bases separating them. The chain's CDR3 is CASSERVSSYEQYF. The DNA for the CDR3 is TGCGCCAGCAGTGAACGGGTGAGCTCCTACGAGCAGTACTTC.

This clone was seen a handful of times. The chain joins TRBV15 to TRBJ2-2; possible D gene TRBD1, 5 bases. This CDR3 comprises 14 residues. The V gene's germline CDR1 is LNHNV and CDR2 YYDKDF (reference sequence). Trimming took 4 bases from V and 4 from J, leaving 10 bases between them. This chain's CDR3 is CATSTRQSTGELFF. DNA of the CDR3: TGTGCCACCAGCACACGACAGAGCACCGGGGAGCTGTTTTTT.

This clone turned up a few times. Here the CDR3 reads CASSPIGQGRTEAFF. In DNA, the CDR3 is TGTGCCAGCAGTCCCATAGGACAGGGACGGACTGAAGCTTTCTTT. The chain employs TRBV2 and TRBJ1-1; 8 bases line up with TRBD1. CDR1 SNHLY and CDR2 FYNNEI come from the germline V gene. The CDR3 runs 15 residues. After removal of 5 bases from V and 5 bases from J, the junction contained 10 bases not matched to a gene.

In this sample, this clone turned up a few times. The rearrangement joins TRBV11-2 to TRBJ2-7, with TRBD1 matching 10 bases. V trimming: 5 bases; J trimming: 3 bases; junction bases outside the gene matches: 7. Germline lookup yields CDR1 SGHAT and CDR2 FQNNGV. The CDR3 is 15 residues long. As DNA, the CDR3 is TGTGCCAGCAGCCCCGGACAGGGGGGTGGCTACGAGCAGTACTTC. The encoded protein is CASSPGQGGGYEQYF.

The CDR3 nucleotides are TGCAGCGTTGAAGATAAAGGCAGGAGCCCACGAGCCACTGAAGCTTTCTTT. Residues: CSVEDKGRSPRATEAFF. The rearrangement joins TRBV29-1 to TRBJ1-1; D call uncertain. Germline CDR1 is SQVTM and CDR2 is ANQGSEA. This CDR3 region has 17 residues. The ends were cut back, 0 bases at V and 4 bases at J, with 21 bases in the middle.

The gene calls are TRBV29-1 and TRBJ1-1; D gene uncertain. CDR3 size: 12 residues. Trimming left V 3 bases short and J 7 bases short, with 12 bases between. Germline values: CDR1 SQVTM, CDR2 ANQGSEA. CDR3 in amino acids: CSVDSYQDEAFF. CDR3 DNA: TGCAGCGTTGACTCATACCAGGATGAAGCTTTCTTT.

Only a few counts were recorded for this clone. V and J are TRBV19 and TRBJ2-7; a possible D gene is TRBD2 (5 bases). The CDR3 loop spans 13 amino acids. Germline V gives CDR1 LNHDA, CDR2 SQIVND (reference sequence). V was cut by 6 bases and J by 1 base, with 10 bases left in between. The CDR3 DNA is TGTGCCAGTAGCCAAACTAGTTCCTACGAGCAGTACTTC. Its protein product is CASSQTSSYEQYF.

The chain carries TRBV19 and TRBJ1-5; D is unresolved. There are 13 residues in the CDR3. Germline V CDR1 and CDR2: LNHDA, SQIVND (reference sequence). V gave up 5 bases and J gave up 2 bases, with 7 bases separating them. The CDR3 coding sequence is TGTGCCAGTAGTTTCCTTGGCAATCAGCCCCAGCATTTT. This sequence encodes CASSFLGNQPQHF. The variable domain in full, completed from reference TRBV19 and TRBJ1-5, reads DGGITQSPKYLFRKEGQNVTLSCEQNLNHDAMYWYRQDPGQGLRLIYYSQIVNDFQKGDIAEGYSVSREKKESFPLTVTSAQKNPTAFYLCASSFLGNQPQHFGDGTRLSIL.

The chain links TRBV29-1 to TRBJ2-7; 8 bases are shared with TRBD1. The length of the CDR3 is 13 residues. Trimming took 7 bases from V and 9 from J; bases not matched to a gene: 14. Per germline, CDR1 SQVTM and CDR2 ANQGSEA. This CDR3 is CSAWDRQRVGQYF. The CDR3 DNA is TGCAGCGCCTGGGACAGGCAAAGGGTCGGGCAGTACTTC.

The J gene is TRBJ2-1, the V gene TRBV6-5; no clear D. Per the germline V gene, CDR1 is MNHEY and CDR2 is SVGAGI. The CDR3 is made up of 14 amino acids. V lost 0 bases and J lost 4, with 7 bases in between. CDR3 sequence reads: CASSYSTRYNEQFF. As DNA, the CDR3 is TGTGCCAGCAGTTACTCGACCAGATACAATGAGCAGTTCTTC.

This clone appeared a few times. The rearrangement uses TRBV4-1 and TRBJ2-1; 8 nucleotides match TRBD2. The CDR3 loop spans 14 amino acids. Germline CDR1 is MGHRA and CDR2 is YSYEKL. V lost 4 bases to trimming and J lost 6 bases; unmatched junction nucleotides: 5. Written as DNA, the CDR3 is TGCGCCAGCAGCCTAGCGGGACCTAGCAATGAGCAGTTCTTC. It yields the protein CASSLAGPSNEQFF.

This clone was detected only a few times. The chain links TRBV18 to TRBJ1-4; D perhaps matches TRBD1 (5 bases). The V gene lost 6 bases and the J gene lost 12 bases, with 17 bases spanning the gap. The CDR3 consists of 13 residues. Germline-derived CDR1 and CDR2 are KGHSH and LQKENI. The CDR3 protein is CASSGALGAELFF. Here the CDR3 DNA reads TGTGCCAGCTCCGGCGCTCTTGGGGCGGAACTGTTTTTT.

For the CDR3, the DNA is TGTGCCAGCACCCTTATGACTAGCGGGGGGTACGAGCAGTACTTC. Protein: CASTLMTSGGYEQYF. This rearrangement joins TRBV7-2 to TRBJ2-7, with 13 bases matching TRBD2. CDR1 SGHTA and CDR2 FQGNSA come from the germline V gene. V shed 7 bases and J 4 bases; nucleotides not matched to a gene: 7. The CDR3 covers 15 residues.

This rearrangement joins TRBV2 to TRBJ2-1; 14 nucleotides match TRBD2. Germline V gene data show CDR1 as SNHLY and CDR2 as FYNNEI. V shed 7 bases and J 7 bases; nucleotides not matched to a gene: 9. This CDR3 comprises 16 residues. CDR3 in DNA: TGTGCCAGCATTGAGCCGGGACTAGCGGGAGAGAATGAGCAGTTCTTC. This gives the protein CASIEPGLAGENEQFF.

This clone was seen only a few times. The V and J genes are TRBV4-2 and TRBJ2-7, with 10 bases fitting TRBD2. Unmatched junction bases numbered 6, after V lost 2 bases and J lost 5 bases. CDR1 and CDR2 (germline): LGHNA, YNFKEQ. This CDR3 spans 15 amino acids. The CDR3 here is CASSQILAGVNEQYF. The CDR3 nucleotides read TGTGCCAGCAGCCAAATCCTAGCGGGAGTCAACGAGCAGTACTTC.

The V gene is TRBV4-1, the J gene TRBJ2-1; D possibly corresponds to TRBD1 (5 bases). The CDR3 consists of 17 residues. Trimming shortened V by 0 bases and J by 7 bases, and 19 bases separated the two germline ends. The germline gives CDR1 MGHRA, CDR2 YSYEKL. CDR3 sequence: CASSQDQGNPFWNEQFF. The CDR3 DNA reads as TGCGCCAGCAGCCAAGACCAGGGCAACCCTTTTTGGAATGAGCAGTTCTTC.

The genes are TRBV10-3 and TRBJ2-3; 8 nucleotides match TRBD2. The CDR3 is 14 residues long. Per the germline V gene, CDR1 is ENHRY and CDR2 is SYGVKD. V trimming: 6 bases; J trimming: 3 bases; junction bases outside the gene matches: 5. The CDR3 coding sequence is TGTGCCATCAGACTAGCGGAAGGAACAGATACGCAGTATTTT. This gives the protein CAIRLAEGTDTQYF.

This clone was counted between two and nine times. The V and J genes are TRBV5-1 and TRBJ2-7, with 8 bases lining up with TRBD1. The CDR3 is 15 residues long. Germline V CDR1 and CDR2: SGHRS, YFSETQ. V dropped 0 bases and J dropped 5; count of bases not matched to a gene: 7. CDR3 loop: CASSLALRQGNEQYF. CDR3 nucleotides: TGCGCCAGCAGCTTGGCCTTGCGACAGGGGAACGAGCAGTACTTC.

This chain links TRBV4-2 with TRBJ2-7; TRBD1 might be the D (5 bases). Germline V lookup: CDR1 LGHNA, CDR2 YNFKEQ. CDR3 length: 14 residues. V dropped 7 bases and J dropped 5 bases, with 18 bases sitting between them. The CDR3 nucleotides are TGTGCCAGCACCCGAACCCAGGGAAGCCACGAGCAGTACTTC. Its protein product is CASTRTQGSHEQYF.

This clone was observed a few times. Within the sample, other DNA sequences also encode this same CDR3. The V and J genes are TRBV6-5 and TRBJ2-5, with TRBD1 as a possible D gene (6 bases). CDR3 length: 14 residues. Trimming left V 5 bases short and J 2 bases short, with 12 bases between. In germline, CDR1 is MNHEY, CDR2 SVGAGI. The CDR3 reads CASSPGHLQETQYF. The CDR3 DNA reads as TGTGCCAGCAGTCCGGGACATTTGCAAGAGACCCAGTACTTC.

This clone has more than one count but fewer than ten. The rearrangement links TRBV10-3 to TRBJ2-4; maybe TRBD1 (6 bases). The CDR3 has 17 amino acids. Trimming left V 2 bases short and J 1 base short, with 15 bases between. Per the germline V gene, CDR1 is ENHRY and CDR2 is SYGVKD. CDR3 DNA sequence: TGTGCCATCAGTGAGAATACAGGGTCCCTTGCCAAAAACATTCAGTACTTC. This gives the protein CAISENTGSLAKNIQYF.

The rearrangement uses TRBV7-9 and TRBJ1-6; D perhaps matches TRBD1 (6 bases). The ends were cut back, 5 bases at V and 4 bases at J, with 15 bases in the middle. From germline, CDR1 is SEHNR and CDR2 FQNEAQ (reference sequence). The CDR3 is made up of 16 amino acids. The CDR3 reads CASSAGDNLYNSPLHF. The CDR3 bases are TGTGCCAGCAGCGCGGGGGACAATCTGTATAATTCACCCCTCCACTTT.

In DNA, the CDR3 is TGTGCCAGCAGCTTGGGACTAGCGGGAGTGTACAATGAGCAGTTCTTC. Encoded protein: CASSLGLAGVYNEQFF. The chain recombines TRBV7-2 with TRBJ2-1; 14 nucleotides agree with TRBD2. CDR3 length: 16 residues. Germline assignment: CDR1 SGHTA and CDR2 FQGNSA. Trimming took 3 bases from V and 4 from J; bases not matched to a gene: 2.

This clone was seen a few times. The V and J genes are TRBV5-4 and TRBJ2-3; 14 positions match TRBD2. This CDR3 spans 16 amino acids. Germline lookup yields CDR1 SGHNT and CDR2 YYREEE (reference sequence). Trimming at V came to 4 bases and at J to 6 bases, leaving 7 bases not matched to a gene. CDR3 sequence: CASSDGLAGGSDTQYF. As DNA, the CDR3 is TGTGCCAGCAGCGACGGACTAGCGGGAGGATCGGATACGCAGTATTTT.